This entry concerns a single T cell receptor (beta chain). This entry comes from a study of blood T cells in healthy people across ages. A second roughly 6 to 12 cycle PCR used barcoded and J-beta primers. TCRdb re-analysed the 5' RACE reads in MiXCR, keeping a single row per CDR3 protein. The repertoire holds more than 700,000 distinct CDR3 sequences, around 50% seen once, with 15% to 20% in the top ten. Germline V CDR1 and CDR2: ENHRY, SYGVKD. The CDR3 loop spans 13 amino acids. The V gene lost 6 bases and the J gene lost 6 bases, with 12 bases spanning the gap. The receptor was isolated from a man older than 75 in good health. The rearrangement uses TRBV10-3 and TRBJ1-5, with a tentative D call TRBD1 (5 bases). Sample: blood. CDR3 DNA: TGTGCCATCAGCCAGGGTCCGGGTCAGCCCCAGCATTTT. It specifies CAISQGPGQPQHF.